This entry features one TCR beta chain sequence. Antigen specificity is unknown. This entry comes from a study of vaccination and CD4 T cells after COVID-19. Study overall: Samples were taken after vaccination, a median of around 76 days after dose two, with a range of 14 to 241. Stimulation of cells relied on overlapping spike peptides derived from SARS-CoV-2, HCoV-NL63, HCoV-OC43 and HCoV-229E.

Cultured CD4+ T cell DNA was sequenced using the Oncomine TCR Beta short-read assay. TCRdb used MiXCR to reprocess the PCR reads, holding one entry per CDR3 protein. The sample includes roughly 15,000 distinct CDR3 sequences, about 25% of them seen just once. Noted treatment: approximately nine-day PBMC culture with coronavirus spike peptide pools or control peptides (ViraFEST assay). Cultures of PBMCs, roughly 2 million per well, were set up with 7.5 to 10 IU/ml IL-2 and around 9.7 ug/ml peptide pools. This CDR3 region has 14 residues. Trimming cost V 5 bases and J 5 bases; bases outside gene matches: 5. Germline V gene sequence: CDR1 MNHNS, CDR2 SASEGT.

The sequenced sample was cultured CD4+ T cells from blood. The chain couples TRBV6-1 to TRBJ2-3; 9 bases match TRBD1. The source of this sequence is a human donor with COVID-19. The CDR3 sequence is CASSRDRVRDTQYF. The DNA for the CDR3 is TGTGCCAGCAGTCGGGACAGGGTGAGAGATACGCAGTATTTT.